Here is one T cell receptor (beta chain) with its context. Antigen: not known. Germline V lookup: CDR1 LGHNA, CDR2 YNFKEQ. The CDR3 loop spans 17 amino acids. The junction had 6 bases not matched to a gene; V was cut back by 0 bases and J by 2 bases. PCR used 60 Vbeta primers and 13 Jbeta primers. Sequenced by immunoSEQ multiplex PCR; TCRdb stores in-frame clones only, minus some. The sample lists more than 110,000 clones, about 80% occurring once. The data belong to a study of cytomegalovirus exposure and HLA in healthy donors. Regarding the study as a whole: In an earlier analysis, about 90% or about 30%: the productive usage of most TCR beta V segments. TCR beta chains numbering some 150 were designated cytomegalovirus-associated. In a later analysis, CMV-associated beta chains were mostly HLA-associated, it appeared.

This TCR came from a male donor in good health and CMV-seropositive. The material sequenced was PBMCs. The J gene is TRBJ2-3, the V gene TRBV4-2; 9 positions agree with TRBD2. The CDR3 region is CASSQERLADNTDTQYF. In DNA form, the CDR3 reads TGTGCCAGCAGCCAAGAGCGACTAGCGGACAACACAGATACGCAGTATTTT.